The entry below gives a single TCR beta chain sequence along with its context. This clone occurred once. The target of this receptor is not known. Within one base of it there is no much larger clone, and no base qualities were kept. Preparation of the library involved the immunoSEQ multiplex PCR assay. The multiplex PCR relied on a mix of 60 forward primers for TCR Vbeta segments and 13 reverse primers for TCR Jbeta segments. The CDR3 region of rearranged TCR beta genes was amplified from genomic DNA with a multiplex PCR assay. On the Illumina HiSeq System, the amplified TCR beta libraries were sequenced as 87-base-pair reads. As for the original processing: A later analysis tallied 80 million to 95 million unique TCR beta chains across the 666 repertoires, and approximately 12 million of those chains were shared by two or more donors. A nearest-neighbor algorithm error-corrected the raw reads and collapsed the reads into unique sequences, merging closely related sequences to remove PCR and sequencing errors. Alignment of CDR3 sequences to IMGT reference sequences was used to assign V, D and J gene segments. For a sequence to be retained, a match of at least six nucleotides was required to both a V gene segment and a J gene segment. Rearrangements were classified as productive when the CDR3 lacked stop codons and remained in frame with V and J, and all other rearrangements were classified as non-productive. CDR3 was defined by IMGT convention, running from the second conserved V-encoded cysteine to the conserved J-encoded phenylalanine. The earlier analysis of 450 to 750 of the donors excluded any sequence lacking an unambiguous match to a single V gene segment. An earlier analysis of a few hundred of the donors classified V segments as functional when productive rearrangements were above 56.7% and as segregating when the standard deviation between donors was above 5%. A statistical classification framework was built for diagnosing cytomegalovirus status from the catalog of TCR beta chain sequences. V and J gene assignment, in a later analysis, came from comparing TCR nucleotide sequences with IMGT/GENE-DB human TR gene sequences. The TCRdist pipeline was used in a later analysis to assign CDR3 sequences and most-parsimonious VDJ recombination scenarios. In a later analysis, each TCR beta chain was defined by its CDR3 amino acid sequence together with its V-gene family, and reads lacking a unique V-gene family were excluded. To address suspected cross-contamination and a sequencing artifact, a later analysis removed roughly 640 highly shared, low-generation-probability nucleotide sequences. In a later analysis, a clonal expansion index was calculated for each public chain from normalized within-repertoire ranks of inferred template counts. A later analysis computed generation probabilities with a VDJ recombination model fitted to out-of-frame rearrangements, and checked the results against IGoR. In a later analysis, hypergeometric tests were used to score TCR-TCR, TCR-HLA and TCR-CMV co-occurrence, with a repertoire-size bias correction applied to TCR pairs. To estimate false discovery rates, a later analysis permuted the HLA or CMV assignments 20 times. In a later analysis, co-occurring TCRs were grouped with DBSCAN, and TCRdist sequence similarity was added when clustering was performed within HLA-allele-positive subsets. Co-occurrence clustering excluded repertoires with fewer than 30,000 or more than 120,000 public chains, plus five with anomalous nucleotide sharing. The source is immuneACCESS, and TCRdb retained only in-frame sequences with V and J called. Part of the clones is not carried over; for the studies checked, unresolved V genes explain less than half of this, and the remainder is unexplained. V, J and clone size derive from that table, while D and trimming were established from the DNA sequence. This sample is represented by more than 95,000 clones; roughly 83% of them were singletons. Roughly 20% of the sample is taken by the ten largest.

The germline V gene provides CDR1 MGHRA and CDR2 YSYEKL. The CDR3 covers 12 residues, taking in both the cysteine and the phenylalanine. The read is trimmed to its CDR3 DNA, 36 bases read in frame from base 1. The germline ends are 10 bases apart after V is trimmed by 0 bases and J by 14 bases. In total, approximately 700 healthy bone marrow donors made up the cohort. At the time of sampling, all cohort members were nominally healthy, though unrecorded immune exposures were likely present. The donor was CMV seropositive and was included in the group of about 290 seropositive cohort members. Every donor gave a peripheral blood sample, and the peripheral blood mononuclear cells from that sample were used for TCR beta sequencing. The Qiagen DNeasy Blood Extraction Kit was used to extract genomic DNA from the blood cell samples. The source of the sample is a study of cytomegalovirus exposure and HLA in healthy donors (dated by TCRdb to 2016 to 2017). Background on the whole study: In an earlier analysis of approximately 640 of the donors, 276 Gb of sequence data and 90 million to 130 million unique TCR beta sequences from roughly 190 million T cells were reported. An early release covering some 640 HLA-typed donors comprised about 300 gigabases of sequencing data and roughly 85 million unique TCR sequences. Among the roughly 400 genotyped donors, roughly 80% belonged to the genetic ancestry cluster associated with self-reported Caucasian donors. The study aimed to test whether signatures of past pathogen exposure could be identified by cataloging public T cell receptors. The T cell repertoires of some 700 subjects were profiled by immunosequencing and related to cytomegalovirus serostatus. Along with the roughly 700-subject first cohort, a separate validation cohort of over 90 different subjects was used. To predict cytomegalovirus infection status, the study combined high-throughput TCR immunosequencing, statistical association of individual TCRs with disease status, and machine learning. A later analysis re-analyzed previously published TCR beta repertoires from approximately 670 donors and added high-resolution HLA genotyping to study TCR occurrence patterns. Rather than using new phenotypic data, the later analysis identified candidate immune exposures from TCR beta sequences and from how often those sequences occurred across donors. An earlier analysis of around 640 of the donors used high-throughput TCR beta sequencing to judge whether each TCR beta V gene segment behaved as functional or pseudogenic. Alongside the repertoire data, information on donor age, sex, ethnicity and CMV serostatus was compiled. A later genetic analysis took genome-wide SNP genotypes for about three fifths of the 666 donors and used that subset as a discovery cohort. All discovery cohort repertoires had been generated on a single sequencing platform. HLA typing included class I and class II loci at four-digit resolution. Typing coverage differed by locus: A, B, C, DRB1 and DQB1 were typed in about 620-630 donors, DQA1 in around 500, DPA1 in 600 to 610, and DPB1 in roughly 450. Four or five DR-DQ haplotypes were handled as single units for association and clustering because linkage in the cohort was strong. Among 300 to 500 genotyped donors of the cohort, an average of roughly 230,000 unique TCR beta nucleotide sequences was sequenced per donor, of which approximately 19% were non-productive.

Overall results and qualifications from the work: According to a later genetic analysis, donors in an Asian-associated ancestry cluster had fewer N-insertions in productive TCRs than the approximately 630-donor mean. In this cohort, only TCR beta chains were sequenced, and detectable features were limited by the absence of alpha or paired-chain data. Roughly uniform sequencing depth across donors was assumed in presence/absence analyses, although this assumption may not hold. Cytomegalovirus status was reported to be diagnosed by the classifier with high specificity and sensitivity in both the original and validation cohorts. A later genetic analysis associated a missense DCLRE1C variant with V-gene and J-gene trimming of TCR beta chains, and an independent cohort replicated the association. The study gave a list of some 150 TCR beta chains associated with cytomegalovirus. Some IMGT-functional V segments, including TRBV6-2 and TRBV6-3, could not be told apart with the 87-base-pair reads, so those segments were excluded. Immune exposure information for the cohort was limited to CMV serostatus. While some public TCRs were present in many individuals, most TCR sequences turned up only very rarely across donors. In an earlier analysis of fewer than 750 of the donors, most TCR beta V segments were observed in productive rearrangements about 90% or about 30% of the time, broadly matching IMGT annotations. HLA typing was unavailable for some donors at each locus, so association tests used only the typed subset. The authors suggested that the approach could potentially be generalized to other disease states and immunological phenotypes. A group of highly shared sequence variants was considered likely to be a technical artifact of the sequencing pipeline. In a later analysis, TCR association rates were found to vary across HLA loci, with the most associated TCRs seen for DRB1 alleles and the fewest for HLA-C alleles. In vitro tests confirmed that a few of the cytomegalovirus-associated TCR beta chains recognize cytomegalovirus antigens. A later analysis found that HLA-associated TCR beta chains were more clonally expanded and had lower generation probabilities than equally common non-associated chains. A later analysis reported that several top co-occurrence clusters appeared linked to parvovirus B19, influenza, CMV and Epstein-Barr virus. When HLA alleles, especially DR and DQ, strongly co-occurred, attributing TCR associations to individual alleles was difficult. Because counts were too low, seventeen rarely observed V segments, including chromosome 9 orphons, were excluded from the earlier analysis of roughly 580 of the donors. A further reported finding was that TCR beta sequences accurately predicted the HLA-A and HLA-B alleles for most subjects in the first cohort. Linkage disequilibrium might explain the correlated functional status among segregating V segments, but an unknown experimental factor could not be excluded. A later analysis associated 16,951 TCR beta sequences with specific HLA alleles at a false discovery rate of 0.05. In a later analysis, most CMV-associated TCR beta chains were found to appear HLA-restricted, with HLA associations seemingly driven largely by CMV exposure.

This TCR derives from a man aged 18 to 29 in good health and CMV-seropositive. The source material was PBMCs. This receptor chain uses TRBV4-1 and TRBJ1-4; a confident D gene designation cannot be given. The CDR3 is CASSQDLQVLFF. The DNA is TGCGCCAGCAGCCAAGATCTTCAGGTTCTGTTTTTT.